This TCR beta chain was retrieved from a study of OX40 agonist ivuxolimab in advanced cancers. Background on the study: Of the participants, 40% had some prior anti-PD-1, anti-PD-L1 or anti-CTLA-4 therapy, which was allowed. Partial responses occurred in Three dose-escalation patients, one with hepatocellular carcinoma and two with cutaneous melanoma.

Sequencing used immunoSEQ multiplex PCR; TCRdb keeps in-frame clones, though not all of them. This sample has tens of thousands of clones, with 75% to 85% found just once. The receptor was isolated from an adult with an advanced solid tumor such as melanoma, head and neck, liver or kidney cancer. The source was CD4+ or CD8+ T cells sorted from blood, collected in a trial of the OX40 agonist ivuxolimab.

CDR3 residues: CASSPSRDRGVNYGYTF. The CDR3 region has the DNA TGTGCCAGCAGTCCCTCCCGGGACAGGGGGGTAAACTATGGCTACACCTTC. This sequence joins TRBV27 and TRBJ1-2, with 11 nucleotides matching TRBD1. Losses at the gene ends were 5 bases for V and 2 bases for J; bases not matched to a gene: 10. The CDR3 contains 17 residues. Germline-derived CDR1 and CDR2 are MNHEY and SMNVEV (reference sequence).